These T cell receptor beta chains were read from a single sample in a study of cytomegalovirus exposure and HLA in healthy donors. Using immunoSEQ multiplex PCR, the repertoire was profiled, and TCRdb retains in-frame clones only, with some absent. The sample comprises 95,000 to 150,000 clones, about 80% of which are singletons, and approximately 8.8% rests with the top ten. Sequencing used PBMCs. Source of these receptors: a female donor in good health and CMV-seropositive. Both conserved end residues are part of each CDR3. The order of the fields is J gene, V gene, clone size, D gene, CDR3 protein, CDR3 DNA. D genes are given only for firm matches. Only part of the rows carry a size: once, few, many, or a class if the clone is expanded.

TRBJ1-4 | TRBV10-1 | . | . | CASSDASGNEKLFF | TGCGCCAGCAGTGATGCGTCGGGGAATGAAAAACTGTTTTTT
TRBJ2-1 | TRBV30 | . | TRBD1 | CAWSKDRGNEQFF | TGTGCCTGGAGTAAGGACAGGGGGAATGAGCAGTTCTTC
TRBJ1-5 | TRBV6-5 | . | . | CASSGSNQPQHF | TGTGCCAGCAGTGGCTCTAATCAGCCCCAGCATTTT
TRBJ2-6 | TRBV18 | . | TRBD1 | CASSPLPGQSSGANVLTF | TGTGCCAGCTCACCGCTCCCGGGACAGAGCTCTGGGGCCAACGTCCTGACTTTC
TRBJ2-7 | TRBV4-1 | few | . | CASSQGRGQPYEQYF | TGCGCCAGCAGCCAAGGAAGAGGACAGCCGTACGAGCAGTACTTC
TRBJ2-7 | TRBV2 | . | TRBD2 | CASSPWTSGGFTYEQYF | TGTGCCAGCAGTCCCTGGACTAGCGGGGGGTTTACCTACGAGCAGTACTTC
TRBJ2-7 | TRBV2 | once | . | CASSEMGRSTAEQYF | TGTGCCAGCAGTGAAATGGGGAGATCCACTGCCGAGCAGTACTTC
TRBJ2-2 | TRBV7-9 | . | . | CASSLLAGGELFF | TGTGCCAGCAGCTTATTGGCGGGAGGGGAGCTGTTTTTT
TRBJ1-3 | TRBV9 | . | TRBD1 | CASSEGTGPGNTIYF | TGTGCCAGCAGCGAAGGGACAGGCCCTGGAAACACCATATATTTT
TRBJ2-3 | TRBV4-2 | . | TRBD1 | CASSQRGPTDTQYF | TGTGCCAGCAGCCAAAGGGGGCCCACAGATACGCAGTATTTT
TRBJ2-3 | TRBV29-1 | . | TRBD2 | CSVGLAGGTDTQYF | TGCAGCGTAGGACTAGCGGGGGGCACAGATACGCAGTATTTT
TRBJ1-1 | TRBV15 | . | . | CATSRVTQMNTEAFF | TGTGCCACCAGCAGGGTGACACAGATGAACACTGAAGCTTTCTTT
TRBJ1-1 | TRBV4-1 | . | . | CASSQAGLRGELAFF | TGCGCCAGCAGCCAAGCCGGCCTTAGGGGTGAATTGGCTTTCTTT
TRBJ2-5 | TRBV18 | . | . | CASSPTQLGGQETQYF | TGTGCCAGCTCGCCGACTCAGCTTGGTGGGCAAGAGACCCAGTACTTC
TRBJ2-3 | TRBV7-9 | . | TRBD2 | CASSARGVSTDTQYF | TGTGCCAGCAGCGCGCGGGGGGTTAGCACAGATACGCAGTATTTT
TRBJ1-2 | TRBV9 | . | . | CASSVGDNSHYGYTF | TGTGCCAGCAGCGTAGGGGACAATTCCCACTATGGCTACACCTTC
TRBJ2-1 | TRBV11-3 | . | . | CASSFGEREQFF | TGTGCCAGCAGCTTTGGGGAGCGTGAGCAGTTCTTC
TRBJ1-2 | TRBV6-6 | . | TRBD1 | CASSRTVGQSYGYTF | TGTGCCAGCAGTCGAACCGTGGGACAGTCCTATGGCTACACCTTC
TRBJ1-5 | TRBV6-6 | . | . | CASSPPGGRQPQHF | TGTGCCAGCAGTCCCCCGGGGGGACGTCAGCCCCAGCATTTT
TRBJ1-5 | TRBV6-6 | . | . | CASSSRGGSSNQPQHF | TGTGCCAGCAGTTCCCGAGGGGGTAGTAGCAATCAGCCCCAGCATTTT
TRBJ2-7 | TRBV10-2 | few | . | CASSPTGNVYEQYF | TGCGCCAGCAGCCCGACAGGTAACGTTTACGAGCAGTACTTC
TRBJ1-1 | TRBV6-5 | . | . | CAIHRRGGEAFF | TGTGCTATCCATCGACGGGGGGGTGAAGCTTTCTTT
TRBJ2-3 | TRBV5-1 | . | . | CASSFTRPSTDTQYF | TGCGCCAGCAGCTTTACCAGGCCCAGCACAGATACGCAGTATTTT
TRBJ2-5 | TRBV9 | . | TRBD2 | CASSVSGGRGETQYF | TGTGCCAGCAGCGTTAGCGGGGGGCGCGGGGAGACCCAGTACTTC
TRBJ1-1 | TRBV5-1 | . | TRBD1 | CATRSPTGGVAFF | TGCGCCACCCGAAGTCCGACAGGGGGTGTAGCTTTCTTT
TRBJ1-1 | TRBV5-5 | . | TRBD1 | CASSSGQGNTEAFF | TGTGCCAGCAGCTCGGGACAGGGCAACACTGAAGCTTTCTTT
TRBJ1-1 | TRBV28 | . | . | CASSLGEYTEAFF | TGTGCCAGCAGTTTAGGGGAGTACACTGAAGCTTTCTTT
TRBJ1-1 | TRBV5-1 | . | . | CASSLGGVGTEAFF | TGCGCCAGCAGCTTGGGGGGGGTGGGCACTGAAGCTTTCTTT
TRBJ1-3 | TRBV19 | . | . | CASSYSNDAGNTIYF | TGTGCCAGTAGTTACTCTAACGACGCGGGCAACACCATATATTTT
TRBJ2-1 | TRBV7-3 | few | TRBD2 | CASSLRGLDSSEQFF | TGTGCCAGCAGCTTAAGAGGACTAGACTCTAGTGAGCAGTTCTTC
TRBJ1-1 | TRBV28 | . | . | CASRLPVSAATEAFF | TGTGCCAGCAGGCTTCCCGTCAGTGCGGCCACTGAAGCTTTCTTT
TRBJ2-7 | TRBV7-6 | . | TRBD1 | CASSYRDRLNEQYF | TGTGCCAGCAGCTACCGGGACAGGCTGAACGAGCAGTACTTC
TRBJ2-7 | TRBV4-3 | . | TRBD1 | CASSQEWTGMDEQYF | TGCGCCAGCAGCCAAGAGTGGACAGGAATGGACGAGCAGTACTTC
TRBJ1-5 | TRBV5-1 | . | TRBD1 | CASSSGQGGQPQHF | TGCGCCAGCAGCTCAGGACAGGGAGGTCAGCCCCAGCATTTT
TRBJ1-6 | TRBV30 | . | . | CASDRLNSPLHF | TGTGCCTCCGACAGGTTAAACTCACCCCTCCACTTT
TRBJ1-3 | TRBV2 | . | . | CASSGSGNTIYF | TGTGCCAGCAGCGGGTCGGGAAACACCATATATTTT
TRBJ1-4 | TRBV4-3 | . | . | CASSPHSTDEKLFF | TGCGCCAGCAGCCCCCACTCAACCGATGAAAAACTGTTTTTT
TRBJ1-2 | TRBV27 | . | . | CASSLEGSGRTDYGYTF | TGTGCCAGCAGTTTAGAAGGGTCAGGGAGGACTGACTATGGCTACACCTTC
TRBJ1-1 | TRBV7-6 | . | . | CASSLVGDEAFF | TGTGCCAGCAGCTTAGTGGGCGATGAAGCTTTCTTT
TRBJ2-5 | TRBV10-3 | . | . | CAISRTQETQYF | TGTGCCATCAGCAGGACACAAGAGACCCAGTACTTC
TRBJ1-1 | TRBV6-5 | . | TRBD1 | CASKGLDRPFLF | TGTGCCAGCAAGGGTTTGGACAGGCCGTTCCTGTTT
TRBJ1-2 | TRBV7-9 | few | . | CASSSDTGYTF | TGTGCCAGCAGCTCCGACACGGGCTACACCTTC
TRBJ2-7 | TRBV13 | . | . | CASSFSQGGSYEQYF | TGTGCCAGCAGCTTTTCCCAGGGGGGCTCCTACGAGCAGTACTTC
TRBJ2-7 | TRBV7-9 | . | TRBD1 | CASSRTGAPSYEQYF | TGTGCCAGCAGCCGGACAGGGGCCCCCTCCTACGAGCAGTACTTC
TRBJ1-1 | TRBV10-2 | . | . | CASSDGAGDVNTEAFF | TGCGCCAGCAGTGATGGGGCAGGTGACGTTAACACTGAAGCTTTCTTT
TRBJ2-6 | TRBV5-1 | . | . | CASSLSGTPGANVLTF | TGCGCCAGCAGCTTATCCGGGACTCCTGGGGCCAACGTCCTGACTTTC
TRBJ1-5 | TRBV30 | . | . | CAWRQGNQPQHF | TGTGCCTGGAGGCAGGGAAATCAGCCCCAGCATTTT
TRBJ1-5 | TRBV11-1 | . | TRBD1 | CASSLGQGGDQPQHF | TGTGCCAGCAGCCTCGGACAGGGGGGGGATCAGCCCCAGCATTTT
TRBJ2-7 | TRBV10-3 | . | TRBD2 | CAVGLEGYEQYF | TGTGCCGTTGGACTAGAGGGTTACGAGCAGTACTTC
TRBJ1-1 | TRBV5-4 | . | . | CASRVDRNTEAFF | TGTGCCAGCAGAGTGGACAGGAACACTGAAGCTTTCTTT
TRBJ2-1 | TRBV7-6 | . | . | CASSYYHNEQFF | TGTGCCAGCAGCTACTACCACAATGAGCAGTTCTTC
TRBJ1-2 | TRBV5-6 | few | . | CASSLRGSGYTF | TGTGCCAGCAGCTTGAGGGGTAGCGGCTACACCTTC
TRBJ2-7 | TRBV11-2 | . | TRBD2 | CASSFRGDSYEQYF | TGTGCCAGCAGCTTCCGGGGGGACTCCTACGAGCAGTACTTC
TRBJ1-1 | TRBV30 | . | . | CAWRIGQRDTEAFF | TGTGCCTGGAGGATCGGGCAGCGGGACACTGAAGCTTTCTTT
TRBJ2-4 | TRBV7-3 | . | . | CASSLGGDQNIQYF | TGTGCCAGCAGCTTAGGAGGGGACCAAAACATTCAGTACTTC
TRBJ1-5 | TRBV2 | . | . | CASSAEYSNQPQHF | TGTGCCAGCAGTGCGGAGTATAGCAATCAGCCCCAGCATTTT
TRBJ2-5 | TRBV2 | once | . | CASSEGVRAAPWGETQYF | TGTGCCAGCAGTGAAGGGGTTCGGGCAGCCCCGTGGGGCGAGACCCAGTACTTC